Following are 18 T cell receptor beta chains from one sample sequenced in a study of identical twins. TCRdb ran MiXCR on the 5' RACE reads and lists one entry per CDR3 protein. The sample shows 700,000 or so distinct CDR3 sequences, approximately 22% of them seen only once. The same data also went into a second study, on T cells expressing NK-cell markers.

The sample taken for sequencing was PBMCs. The receptors stem from a woman aged 18 to 35 in good health.

This chain joins TRBV3-1 and TRBJ2-3; TRBD2 might be the D (6 bases). Germline V gives CDR1 LGHDT, CDR2 YNNKEL (reference sequence). The CDR3 sequence is 20 residues long. V lost 4 bases to trimming and J lost 0 bases, with 26 bases between them. For the CDR3, the DNA is TGTGCCAGCAGCCGAAAGTCGGGTAGCGGCTTTACCCCTAGCACAGATACGCAGTATTTT. Its translation: CASSRKSGSGFTPSTDTQYF.

This clonotype was detected only a few times. V and J are TRBV20-1 and TRBJ2-7; D is perhaps TRBD2 (5 bases). The germline V gene has CDR1 DFQATT and CDR2 SNEGSKA (reference sequence). The V end lost 7 bases, the J end lost 2 bases, and 15 bases lay between the germline ends. CDR3 length equals 13 residues. CDR3 nucleotides: TGCAGTGTCCTAGCCCGGGCGACCTACGAGCAGTACTTC. This encodes CSVLARATYEQYF.

The rearrangement joins TRBV12-3 or TRBV12-4 to TRBJ1-3; D is unclear. Trimming left V 6 bases short and J 4 bases short, with 19 bases between. The CDR3 contains 16 residues. The CDR3 DNA reads as TGTGCCAGCAGCCCTACTCTGGGAGGGAGAGGAAACACCATATATTTT. Translation: CASSPTLGGRGNTIYF.

At least ten counts were recorded for this clonotype. J is TRBJ2-5 and V is TRBV10-3, with 9 bases identical to TRBD2. Germline CDR1 is ENHRY and CDR2 is SYGVKD. This CDR3 is built from 16 residues. Trimming took 0 bases from V and 5 from J; bases not matched to a gene: 7. Written as DNA, the CDR3 is TGTGCCATCAGTGAGTCGAATAGCGGGAGTTCGGAGACCCAGTACTTC. It translates to CAISESNSGSSETQYF.

This clonotype was recorded at least ten times. The rearrangement uses TRBV19 and TRBJ2-3; TRBD2 is a possible D gene (5 bases). The germline V and J ends were trimmed by 7 bases and 2 bases, with 7 bases remaining between them. Germline V CDR1 and CDR2: LNHDA, SQIVND (reference sequence). This CDR3 comprises 12 residues. DNA for the CDR3: TGTGCCAGTACCGGGGACACAGATACGCAGTATTTT. Amino acid sequence: CASTGDTDTQYF.

This clonotype was seen ten or more times. The chain employs TRBV6-1 and TRBJ2-1, with a tentative D call TRBD2 (5 bases). Trimming took 7 bases from V and 0 from J, leaving 16 bases between them. The length of the CDR3 is 16 residues. Germline assignment: CDR1 MNHNS and CDR2 SASEGT. CDR3 protein: CASTELSGSSYNEQFF. In DNA, the CDR3 is TGTGCCAGCACCGAATTAAGCGGCAGCTCCTACAATGAGCAGTTCTTC.

This chain links TRBV19 with TRBJ1-5; D may be TRBD1 (5 bases). CDR3 length equals 14 residues. CDR1 is LNHDA, CDR2 SQIVND, per germline (reference sequence). V lost 7 bases and J lost 4, with 14 bases in between. The CDR3, as DNA: TGTGCCAGTATCGGGCAGGGAGGAAATCAGCCCCAGCATTTT. It codes for CASIGQGGNQPQHF. Full variable domain (remainder filled in from reference TRBV19 and TRBJ1-5): DGGITQSPKYLFRKEGQNVTLSCEQNLNHDAMYWYRQDPGQGLRLIYYSQIVNDFQKGDIAEGYSVSREKKESFPLTVTSAQKNPTAFYLCASIGQGGNQPQHFGDGTRLSIL.

This clonotype was counted only a few times. The CDR3 spells CASRGTQSYEQYF. The CDR3 DNA reads TGTGCCAGCAGAGGGACACAATCCTACGAGCAGTACTTC. The chain has TRBV27 and TRBJ2-7; possibly TRBD1 for D (6 bases). This CDR3 region has 13 residues. V was shortened by 6 bases and J by 1 base, with 10 bases between the two germline ends. Germline V gene lookup returns CDR1 MNHEY and CDR2 SMNVEV (reference sequence).

This clonotype came up a few times. This chain joins TRBV7-9 and TRBJ2-5; the match to TRBD1 covers 9 bases. After removal of 5 bases from V and 4 bases from J, the junction contained 8 bases not matched to a gene. Germline V gene sequence: CDR1 SEHNR, CDR2 FQNEAQ (reference sequence). The CDR3 spans 15 residues. DNA for the CDR3: TGTGCCAGCAGCCCACCCCGACAGGGGGGAGAGACCCAGTACTTC. Its translation is CASSPPRQGGETQYF.

In this sample, this clonotype turned up a few times. The chain couples TRBV10-3 to TRBJ2-5, with 7 bases fitting TRBD2. The germline gives CDR1 ENHRY, CDR2 SYGVKD. The CDR3 runs 15 residues. J lost 6 bases, V lost 3 bases, and 10 bases had no gene match. DNA of the CDR3: TGTGCCATCAGTGACCTAGCGGTACCCATTAAGACCCAGTACTTC. Translating it yields CAISDLAVPIKTQYF.

The chain is built from TRBV4-3 and TRBJ1-1, with 7 nucleotides matching TRBD1. In germline, CDR1 is LGHNA, CDR2 YSLEER. This CDR3 comprises 15 residues. J was trimmed by 6 bases and V by 1 base; bases with no gene match: 8. The CDR3 coding sequence is TGCGCCAGCAGCCAAGCAGTCAGGGGGATCGCTGAAGCTTTCTTT. Protein product: CASSQAVRGIAEAFF.

This chain uses TRBV12-3 or TRBV12-4 with TRBJ2-5, with D possibly being TRBD1 or TRBD2 (5 bases each). This CDR3 spans 15 amino acids. The V end was cut by 6 bases, the J end by 0 bases, with 14 bases between. The CDR3 reads CASSLGRRDQETQYF. In nucleotides, the CDR3 is TGTGCCAGCAGCCTGGGACGGCGGGACCAAGAGACCCAGTACTTC.

V gene TRBV20-1 combines with J gene TRBJ2-1, with a weak D call TRBD1 (5 bases). This CDR3 is built from 13 residues. V lost 5 bases and J 3 bases, leaving 11 bases between the germline ends. CDR1 is DFQATT, CDR2 SNEGSKA, per germline (reference sequence). The CDR3: CSAAKGDYNEQFF. The CDR3 DNA reads as TGCAGTGCTGCGAAAGGGGACTACAATGAGCAGTTCTTC.

This rearrangement joins TRBV7-2 to TRBJ2-6; D may match TRBD1 or TRBD2 (5 bases each). CDR1 SGHTA and CDR2 FQGNSA come from the germline V gene. Between the trimmed V and J ends, which lost 3 bases and 0 bases, there was a span of 12 bases. The CDR3 contains 17 residues. CDR3 bases: TGTGCCAGCAGCTTTAGGGGTGGGAGCTCTGGGGCCAACGTCCTGACTTTC. Translating it yields CASSFRGGSSGANVLTF. Full variable domain (rest looked up from reference TRBV7-2 and TRBJ2-6): GAGVSQSPSNKVTEKGKDVELRCDPISGHTALYWYRQSLGQGLEFLIYFQGNSAPDKSGLPSDRFSAERTGGSVSTLTIQRTQQEDSAVYLCASSFRGGSSGANVLTFGAGSRLTVL.

This clonotype was detected only once. The chain combines TRBV20-1 with TRBJ2-1; TRBD2 matches at 10 bases. CDR3 length equals 15 residues. Germline V gives CDR1 DFQATT, CDR2 SNEGSKA (reference sequence). J gave up 6 bases and V 5 bases, and 10 bases lay outside the gene matches. CDR3 amino acids: CSAGGLAEGGNEQFF. CDR3 nucleotide sequence: TGCAGTGCTGGCGGACTAGCGGAGGGGGGCAATGAGCAGTTCTTC.

The chain joins TRBV3-1 to TRBJ2-1, with 8 bases that match TRBD2. The CDR3 loop spans 15 amino acids. CDR1 and CDR2 (germline): LGHDT, YNNKEL (reference sequence). Germline trimming cut 5 bases from V and 4 bases from J; bases unmatched to any gene: 7. The CDR3 DNA is TGTGCCAGCAGCTTCGAGGGCGGGGGGTACAATGAGCAGTTCTTC. This translates into CASSFEGGGYNEQFF.

This clonotype has more than one count but fewer than ten. This sequence joins TRBV7-2 and TRBJ2-5; TRBD2 agrees at 8 bases. Losses at the gene ends were 8 bases for V and 4 bases for J; bases not matched to a gene: 6. Germline V gives CDR1 SGHTA, CDR2 FQGNSA. This CDR3 is built from 13 residues. CDR3 coding DNA: TGTGCCAGCGGGACTAGGCCGGGAGAGACCCAGTACTTC. Residues: CASGTRPGETQYF.

A few counts support this clonotype. V and J are TRBV6-5 and TRBJ2-1; TRBD2 might be the D (5 bases). The germline V gene encodes CDR1 MNHEY and CDR2 SVGAGI. The CDR3 covers 14 residues. Deletions cut 4 bases from V and 6 bases from J, with 13 bases between. CDR3 bases: TGTGCCAGCAGTTCCAGCGGATCTTTCAATGAGCAGTTCTTC. Protein sequence: CASSSSGSFNEQFF.